This T cell receptor (beta chain) derives from a study of T cell responses to AZD1222 COVID-19 vaccine. Background on the study: Pooled together were second doses at about 4 or about 12 weeks.

Clones were read by immunoSEQ multiplex PCR, and TCRdb kept only the in-frame ones, dropping some. The sample records 95,000 to 100,000 clones, 70% to 90% being singletons. In germline, CDR1 is SGHTA, CDR2 FQGNSA. CDR3 length: 13 amino acids. Trimming took 2 bases from V and 4 from J, leaving 8 bases between them. On this clone: Its antigen is not known.

Whole-study results and caveats: Along spike, vaccine-associated CD4 TCRs were found throughout, with dominance at 160-218 and 743-854. Only 5 to 7 AZD1222 recipients tested seropositive at baseline.

The chain couples TRBV7-2 to TRBJ1-2; possible D gene TRBD1, 5 bases. This specimen was peripheral blood, taken on day 0 of AZD1222 vaccination. This sequence originates from an adult in good health. The CDR3 nucleotides read TGTGCCAGCAGCTTAAGAGGGACCTATGGCTACACCTTC. It codes for CASSLRGTYGYTF.